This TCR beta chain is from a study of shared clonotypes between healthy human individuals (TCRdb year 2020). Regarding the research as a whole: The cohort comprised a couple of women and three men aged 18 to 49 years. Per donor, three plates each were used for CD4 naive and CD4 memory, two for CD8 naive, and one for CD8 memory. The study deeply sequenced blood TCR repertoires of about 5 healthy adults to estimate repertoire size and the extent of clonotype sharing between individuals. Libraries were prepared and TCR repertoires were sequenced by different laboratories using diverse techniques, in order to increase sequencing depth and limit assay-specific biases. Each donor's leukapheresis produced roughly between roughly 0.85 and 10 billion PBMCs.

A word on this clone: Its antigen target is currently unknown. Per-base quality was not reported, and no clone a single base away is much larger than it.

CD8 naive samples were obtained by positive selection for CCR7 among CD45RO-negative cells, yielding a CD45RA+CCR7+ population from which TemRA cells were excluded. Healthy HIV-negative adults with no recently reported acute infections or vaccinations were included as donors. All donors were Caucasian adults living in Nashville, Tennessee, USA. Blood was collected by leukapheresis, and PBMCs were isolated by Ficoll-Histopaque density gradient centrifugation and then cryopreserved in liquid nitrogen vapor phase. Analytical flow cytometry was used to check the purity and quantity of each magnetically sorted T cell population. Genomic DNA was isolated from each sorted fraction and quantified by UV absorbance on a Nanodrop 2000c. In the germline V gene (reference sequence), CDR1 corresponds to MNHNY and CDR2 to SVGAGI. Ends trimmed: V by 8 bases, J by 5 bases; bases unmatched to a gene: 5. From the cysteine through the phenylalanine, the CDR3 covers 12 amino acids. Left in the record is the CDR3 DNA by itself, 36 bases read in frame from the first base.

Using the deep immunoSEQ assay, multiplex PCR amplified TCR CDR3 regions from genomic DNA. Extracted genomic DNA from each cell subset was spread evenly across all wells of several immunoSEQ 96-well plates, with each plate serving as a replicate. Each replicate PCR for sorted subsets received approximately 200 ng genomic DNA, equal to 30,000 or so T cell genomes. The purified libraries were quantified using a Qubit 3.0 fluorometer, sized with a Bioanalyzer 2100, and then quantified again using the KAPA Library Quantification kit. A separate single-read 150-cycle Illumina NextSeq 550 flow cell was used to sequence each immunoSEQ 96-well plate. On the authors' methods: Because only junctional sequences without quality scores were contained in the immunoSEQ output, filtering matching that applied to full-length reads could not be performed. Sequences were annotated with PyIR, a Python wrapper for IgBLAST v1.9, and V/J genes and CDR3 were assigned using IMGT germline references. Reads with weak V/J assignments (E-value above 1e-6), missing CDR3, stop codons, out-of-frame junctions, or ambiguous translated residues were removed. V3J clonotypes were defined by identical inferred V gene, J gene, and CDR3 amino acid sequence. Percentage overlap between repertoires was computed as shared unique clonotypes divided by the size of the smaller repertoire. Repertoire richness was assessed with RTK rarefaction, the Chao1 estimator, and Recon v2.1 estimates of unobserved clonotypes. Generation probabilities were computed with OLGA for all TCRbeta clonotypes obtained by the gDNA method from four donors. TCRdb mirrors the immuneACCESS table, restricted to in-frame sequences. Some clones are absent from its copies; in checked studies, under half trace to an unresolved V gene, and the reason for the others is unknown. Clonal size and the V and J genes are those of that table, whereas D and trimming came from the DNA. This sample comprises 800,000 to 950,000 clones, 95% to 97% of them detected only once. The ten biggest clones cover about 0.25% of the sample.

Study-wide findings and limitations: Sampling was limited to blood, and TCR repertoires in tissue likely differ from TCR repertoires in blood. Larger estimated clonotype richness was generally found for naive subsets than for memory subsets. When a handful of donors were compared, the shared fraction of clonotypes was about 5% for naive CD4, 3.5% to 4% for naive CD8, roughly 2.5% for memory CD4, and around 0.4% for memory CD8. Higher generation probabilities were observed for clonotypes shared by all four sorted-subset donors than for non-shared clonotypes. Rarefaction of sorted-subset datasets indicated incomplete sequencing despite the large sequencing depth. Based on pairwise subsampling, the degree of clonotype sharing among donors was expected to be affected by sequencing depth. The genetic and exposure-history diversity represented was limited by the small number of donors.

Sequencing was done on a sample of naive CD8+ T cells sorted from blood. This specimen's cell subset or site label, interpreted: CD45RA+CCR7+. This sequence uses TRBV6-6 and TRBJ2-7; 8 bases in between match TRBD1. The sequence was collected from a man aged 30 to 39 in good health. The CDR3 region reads CASRDRYNEQYF. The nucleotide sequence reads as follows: TGTGCCAGCCGGGACAGGTACAACGAGCAGTACTTC.